A selection of T cell receptor beta chains follows, all from one sample in a study of blood T cell repertoires in COVID-19. Profiled with immunoSEQ multiplex PCR; TCRdb holds only in-frame clones, not every one. The sample gives 70,000 to 95,000 clones, 90% to 95% of which show up once; 3.9% is in the top ten. What was sequenced was peripheral blood. The receptor set was obtained from a woman aged 50 to 60 in a cohort sampled during active COVID-19. CDR3s include the opening cysteine and the closing phenylalanine or tryptophan. A D gene is named only where the DNA matches it firmly. Expanded clones are given a class, and other clones once, few, many or no size at all.

d_gene	v_gene	j_gene	len	abundance	CDR3aa	CDR3nt
TRBD1	TRBV6-2/TRBV6-3	TRBJ1-5	13	NA	CASSRTGDQPQHF	TGTGCCAGCAGTCGGACAGGGGATCAGCCCCAGCATTTT
NA	TRBV6-4	TRBJ2-2	14	once	CASSEEGHTGELFF	TGTGCCAGCAGTGAGGAGGGACACACCGGGGAGCTGTTTTTT
NA	TRBV7-3	TRBJ1-1	13	NA	CASSLEMNTEAFF	TGTGCCAGCAGCTTGGAGATGAACACTGAAGCTTTCTTT
TRBD2	TRBV6-5	TRBJ2-2	15	NA	CASSYRGLDGGELFF	TGTGCCAGCAGTTACCGGGGACTAGATGGCGGGGAGCTGTTTTTT
NA	TRBV28	TRBJ1-4	14	once	CASSSEQINEKLFF	TGTGCCAGCAGTTCGGAACAGATAAATGAAAAACTGTTTTTT
NA	TRBV30	TRBJ1-1	13	NA	CAWSRGGNTEAFF	TGTGCCTGGAGCAGGGGCGGGAACACTGAAGCTTTCTTT
TRBD1	TRBV5-6	TRBJ2-1	16	NA	CASSFSGTGGYNEQFF	TGTGCCAGCAGCTTTTCGGGTACAGGGGGTTACAATGAGCAGTTCTTC
TRBD2	TRBV7-6	TRBJ2-3	17	NA	CASSLLAGGPLTDTQYF	TGTGCCAGCAGCTTGTTAGCGGGAGGGCCCCTCACAGATACGCAGTATTTT
NA	TRBV5-4	TRBJ2-7	14	NA	CASSLARQGSEQYF	TGTGCCAGCAGCTTGGCCAGGCAGGGATCCGAGCAGTACTTC
NA	TRBV5-1	TRBJ1-1	17	NA	CASSPRADRIKGTEAFF	TGCGCCAGCAGCCCCCGCGCAGACAGGATCAAGGGTACTGAAGCTTTCTTT
NA	TRBV6-6	TRBJ1-1	14	NA	CASRGTSGGEKAFF	TGTGCCAGCAGGGGGACCTCGGGAGGGGAGAAGGCTTTCTTT
TRBD1	TRBV24-1	TRBJ2-1	16	NA	CATSDPGQGSFNEQFF	TGTGCCACCAGTGATCCAGGACAGGGGAGCTTCAATGAGCAGTTCTTC
TRBD2	TRBV10-2	TRBJ2-7	13	NA	CASSGQPREEQYF	TGCGCCAGCAGTGGGCAGCCGCGGGAGGAGCAGTACTTC
NA	TRBV9	TRBJ2-5	14	few	CASSSGLYQETQYF	TGTGCCAGCAGCTCGGGACTGTACCAAGAGACCCAGTACTTC
TRBD1	TRBV2	TRBJ1-5	18	NA	CASRNLRDRGASNQPQHF	TGTGCCAGCCGGAACCTCCGGGACAGGGGGGCTAGCAATCAGCCCCAGCATTTT
NA	TRBV30	TRBJ2-7	12	NA	CAWSVSSTEQYF	TGTGCCTGGAGTGTTTCTAGCACCGAGCAGTACTTC
TRBD2	TRBV3-1/TRBV3-2	TRBJ2-3	14	NA	CASSRGAGVDTQYF	TGTGCCAGCAGCCGTGGGGCGGGAGTAGATACGCAGTATTTT
TRBD2	TRBV3-1/TRBV3-2	TRBJ2-7	14	NA	CASSSGTSGYEQYF	TGTGCCAGCAGCTCCGGGACTAGCGGGTACGAGCAGTACTTC
NA	TRBV12-3/TRBV12-4	TRBJ2-5	11	NA	CASSFLETQYF	TGTGCCAGCAGTTTCTTGGAGACCCAGTACTTC
TRBD1	TRBV7-8	TRBJ1-2	14	once	CASSPGQGNYGYTF	TGTGCCAGCAGCCCGGGACAGGGGAACTATGGCTACACCTTC
NA	TRBV5-1	TRBJ2-7	14	NA	CASSLAASSYEQYF	TGCGCCAGCAGCTTGGCTGCCAGCTCCTACGAGCAGTACTTC
TRBD2	TRBV23-1	TRBJ2-1	16	once	CASSRTISGGHNEQFF	TGCGCCAGCAGTCGCACAATTAGCGGGGGGCACAATGAGCAGTTCTTC
TRBD2	TRBV9	TRBJ2-7	21	NA	CASSVRGILAVLNGCPDEQYF	TGTGCCAGCAGTGTACGGGGGATTCTAGCGGTGCTGAATGGCTGCCCAGACGAGCAGTACTTC
TRBD1	TRBV24-1	TRBJ2-2	14	NA	CATGGQGNTGELFF	TGTGCCACCGGGGGACAGGGGAACACCGGGGAGCTGTTTTTT
NA	TRBV19	TRBJ1-5	15	NA	CASKPRGSFNQPQHF	TGTGCCAGTAAGCCCCGCGGCAGTTTTAATCAGCCCCAGCATTTT